Following are 11 T cell receptor beta chains from one sample sequenced in a study of T cell repertoires in cytomegalovirus infection. TCRdb ran MiXCR on the reads and lists one entry per CDR3 protein. The data hold 350,000 to 450,000 distinct CDR3 sequences, with less than 20% observed a single time. Sequencing was performed on PBMCs. These receptors all come from a human donor in good health (CMV status not recorded). Some clones in this sample may be carry-over from other donors' samples.

This clonotype was seen many times. V gene TRBV28 combines with J gene TRBJ2-3; D perhaps matches TRBD1 (6 bases). CDR3 length: 17 residues. From germline, CDR1 is MDHEN and CDR2 SYDVKM. Trimming took 6 bases from V and 3 from J, leaving 22 bases between them. The CDR3: CASSPRSLGATTDTQYF. The CDR3 DNA is TGTGCCAGCAGCCCGCGCTCGCTGGGGGCCACAACAGATACGCAGTATTTT.

CDR3 nucleotides: TGCAGCCCCAAGAGCGGGAGCAATGAGCAGTTCTTC. Translated: CSPKSGSNEQFF. The rearrangement joins TRBV20-1 to TRBJ2-1; TRBD2 aligns across 8 bases. Germline V gene data show CDR1 as DFQATT and CDR2 as SNEGSKA (reference sequence). This CDR3 spans 12 amino acids.

The CDR3 bases are TGTGCCAGCTCACGGGATCTAGGACAGGCGGCTGGCTACACCTTC. Protein sequence: CASSRDLGQAAGYTF. V is TRBV18 and J is TRBJ1-2; 7 bases map to TRBD1. Germline CDR1 is KGHSH and CDR2 is LQKENI. V shed 4 bases, J shed 7 bases, and the junction held 12 bases outside the gene matches. The CDR3 length is 15 residues.

Remarks on this clonotype: A much larger clone sits a single nucleotide away, making a read error possible. Here the CDR3 DNA reads TGTGCCAGCAGTGAGGAGGGGACAGGGATTGCCAATGAGCGGTTCTTC. It yields the protein CASSEEGTGIANERFF. The chain links TRBV6-1 to TRBJ2-1, with 9 positions matching TRBD1. Germline CDR1 is MNHNS and CDR2 is SASEGT. The CDR3 has 16 amino acids.

This clonotype was found once. The genes are TRBV29-1 and TRBJ1-1; D call uncertain. The CDR3 sequence is 11 residues long. The V end was cut by 6 bases, the J end by 3 bases, with 8 bases between. Germline V CDR1 and CDR2: SQVTM, ANQGSEA. The CDR3 nucleotides are TGCAGCGTGTCGGACGACACTGAAGCTTTCTTT. This sequence encodes CSVSDDTEAFF.

The chain couples TRBV29-1 to TRBJ2-1, with 9 bases identical to TRBD2. The germline V gene encodes CDR1 SQVTM and CDR2 ANQGSEA. J was trimmed by 4 bases and V by 6 bases; bases with no gene match: 4. The CDR3 length is 13 residues. The CDR3 loop is CSVSGRPYNEQFF. The CDR3, as DNA: TGCAGCGTGAGCGGGAGGCCATACAATGAGCAGTTCTTC.

This clonotype showed up many times. This chain links TRBV12-3 or TRBV12-4 with TRBJ2-4; D perhaps matches TRBD2 (7 bases). Trimming shortened V by 8 bases and J by 3 bases, and 11 bases separated the two germline ends. CDR3 length: 13 amino acids. The CDR3 DNA follows: TGTGCCAGCCGGGGGGCTGACAAAAACATTCAGTACTTC. Its protein is CASRGADKNIQYF.

The table lists this clonotype with a few counts. This chain connects TRBV20-1 to TRBJ2-7; the D gene is possibly TRBD1 (8 bases). The CDR3 loop spans 13 amino acids. Trimming cost V 5 bases and J 7 bases, with 18 bases left between them. The germline V gene has CDR1 DFQATT and CDR2 SNEGSKA (reference sequence). CDR3 DNA: TGCAGTGCTTTCGGACAGGGAGGGCGTGAGCAGTACTTC. It encodes CSAFGQGGREQYF.

This clonotype was seen only a few times. The chain uses TRBV4-1 and TRBJ1-1; unclear D gene. The CDR3 is made up of 14 amino acids. Germline-derived CDR1 and CDR2 are MGHRA and YSYEKL. V lost 2 bases and J lost 8, with 15 bases in between. In DNA form, the CDR3 reads TGCGCCAGCAGCCAATCGCGCGGAGGAGCAGAAGCTTTCTTT. Translation: CASSQSRGGAEAFF.

This clonotype has ten or more counts. V and J are TRBV28 and TRBJ2-1; D perhaps matches TRBD2 (5 bases). CDR1 is MDHEN and CDR2 is SYDVKM in the germline V gene. V dropped 6 bases and J dropped 7 bases, with 13 bases sitting between them. The CDR3 runs 13 residues. The CDR3 sequence: CASSSLVRNEQFF. Written as DNA, the CDR3 is TGTGCCAGCAGCTCACTAGTTCGGAATGAGCAGTTCTTC. The variable domain in full, with the rest retrieved from reference TRBV28 and TRBJ2-1, is DVKVTQSSRYLVKRTGEKVFLECVQDMDHENMFWYRQDPGLGLRLIYFSYDVKMKEKGDIPEGYSVSREKKERFSLILESASTNQTSMYLCASSSLVRNEQFFGPGTRLTVL.

The chain joins TRBV29-1 to TRBJ2-2; possible D gene TRBD1, 6 bases. Trimming pared 0 bases from V and 8 bases from J, leaving 19 bases between. Germline V gene lookup returns CDR1 SQVTM and CDR2 ANQGSEA. This CDR3 comprises 16 residues. CDR3 sequence: CSVEDHRDGVGGELFF. Written as DNA, the CDR3 is TGCAGCGTTGAAGACCACAGGGATGGCGTCGGGGGGGAGCTGTTTTTT.